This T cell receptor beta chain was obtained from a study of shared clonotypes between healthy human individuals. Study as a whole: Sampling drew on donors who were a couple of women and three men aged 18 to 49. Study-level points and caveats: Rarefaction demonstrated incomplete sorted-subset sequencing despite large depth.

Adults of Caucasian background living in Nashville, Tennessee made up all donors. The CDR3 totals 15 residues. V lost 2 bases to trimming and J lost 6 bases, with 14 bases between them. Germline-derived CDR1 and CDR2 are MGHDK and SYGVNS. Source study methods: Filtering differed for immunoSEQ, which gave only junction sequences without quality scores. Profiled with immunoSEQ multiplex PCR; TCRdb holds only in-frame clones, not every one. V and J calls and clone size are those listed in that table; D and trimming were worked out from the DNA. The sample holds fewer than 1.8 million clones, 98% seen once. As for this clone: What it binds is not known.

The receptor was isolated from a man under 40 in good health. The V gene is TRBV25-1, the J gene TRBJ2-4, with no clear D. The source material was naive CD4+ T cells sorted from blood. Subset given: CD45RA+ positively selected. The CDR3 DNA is TGTGCCAGCAGTGAAGGGCGGCAGCTTTCAAACATTCAGTACTTC. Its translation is CASSEGRQLSNIQYF.